Shown below are 15 T cell receptor beta chains from a single sample sequenced in a study of blood T cells in healthy people across ages. A second PCR of roughly 7 to 11 cycles used a sample-barcoded 5' primer and a J-beta primer mix. TCRdb independently ran MiXCR on the 5' RACE reads; one entry per CDR3 protein. The sample has approximately 1.5 million distinct CDR3 sequences; 30% to 35% are singletons. Sequences were obtained from blood. The source of these receptors is a woman in her 30s in good health.

The J gene is TRBJ1-4, the V gene TRBV5-1; no firm D call. The V and J ends lost 4 bases and 5 bases respectively, with 12 bases between them. Per germline, CDR1 SGHRS and CDR2 YFSETQ. The CDR3 is 14 residues long. This chain's CDR3 is CASSPYSLNEKLFF. As DNA, the CDR3 is TGCGCCAGCAGCCCGTACAGTTTGAATGAAAAACTGTTTTTT.

This clonotype was counted a few times. The V gene is TRBV5-1, the J gene TRBJ2-3; D perhaps matches TRBD2 (5 bases). Germline lookup yields CDR1 SGHRS and CDR2 YFSETQ. The CDR3 extends over 16 amino acids. Trimming took 1 base from V and 0 from J, leaving 12 bases between them. The DNA of the CDR3 is TGCGCCAGCAGCTTGAAAGCTCTAGCTAGCACAGATACGCAGTATTTT. Residues: CASSLKALASTDTQYF.

This clonotype was counted many times. The V gene is TRBV7-3, the J gene TRBJ2-5; D unresolved. Germline V gives CDR1 SGHTA, CDR2 FQGTGA. This CDR3 comprises 14 residues. Trimming left V 4 bases short and J 0 bases short, with 9 bases between. The CDR3: CASSSTPNQETQYF. CDR3 nucleotides: TGTGCCAGCAGCTCTACACCGAACCAAGAGACCCAGTACTTC.

This chain links TRBV4-1 with TRBJ2-5; D might be TRBD2 (5 bases). The germline V gene encodes CDR1 MGHRA and CDR2 YSYEKL. V lost 0 bases and J 2 bases, leaving 13 bases between the germline ends. This CDR3 region has 16 residues. In DNA, the CDR3 is TGCGCCAGCAGCCAAGACGGGGTTTTGGGTCAAGAGACCCAGTACTTC. Protein product: CASSQDGVLGQETQYF.

This CDR3 reads CASSNRQGASYNEQFF. CDR3 bases: TGTGCCAGCAGCAACCGACAGGGGGCCAGCTACAATGAGCAGTTCTTC. The chain carries TRBV11-3 and TRBJ2-1; 10 bases map to TRBD1. CDR1 SGHNT and CDR2 YENEEA come from the germline V gene. The CDR3 totals 16 residues. V dropped 5 bases and J dropped 3; count of bases not matched to a gene: 7. The variable domain in full, with the rest retrieved from reference TRBV11-3 and TRBJ2-1, is EAGVVQSPRYKIIEKKQPVAFWCNPISGHNTLYWYLQNLGQGPELLIRYENEEAVDDSQLPKDRFSAERLKGVDSTLKIQPAELGDSAVYLCASSNRQGASYNEQFFGPGTRLTVL.

This chain uses TRBV3-1 with TRBJ2-1; 10 nucleotides agree with TRBD2. With V trimmed by 6 bases and J by 7 bases, 3 bases remained unmatched. CDR1 LGHDT and CDR2 YNNKEL come from the germline V gene (reference sequence). The CDR3 contains 13 residues. CDR3 in amino acids: CASRKRGGNEQFF. For the CDR3, the DNA is TGTGCCAGCAGAAAGCGGGGGGGAAATGAGCAGTTCTTC.

This clonotype was seen many times. The chain is built from TRBV29-1 and TRBJ1-2; D is unclear. CDR3 size: 12 residues. CDR1 is SQVTM, CDR2 ANQGSEA, per germline. Trimming removed 4 bases from V and 4 bases from J, with 10 bases in between. The DNA for the CDR3 is TGCAGCGTTGGTGAGAGGCCCTATGGCTACACCTTC. Encoded protein: CSVGERPYGYTF.

This clonotype was observed a handful of times. This chain joins TRBV4-2 and TRBJ2-1; 10 bases are shared with TRBD2. Unmatched junction bases numbered 11, after V lost 1 base and J lost 8 bases. The CDR3 loop spans 17 amino acids. Germline loops: CDR1 LGHNA, CDR2 YNFKEQ. CDR3 amino acids: CASSQVDSGGVWDEQFF. The CDR3 DNA is TGTGCCAGCAGCCAAGTAGACAGCGGGGGGGTGTGGGATGAGCAGTTCTTC.

The table lists this clonotype with a few counts. The CDR3 loop is CSATKSGSQTGELFF. CDR3 DNA: TGCAGTGCTACCAAGAGCGGGAGTCAGACCGGGGAGCTGTTTTTT. The rearrangement links TRBV20-1 to TRBJ2-2, with 8 bases fitting TRBD2. This CDR3 contains 15 residues. V lost 4 bases and J lost 5; bases outside the gene matches: 9. Germline CDR1 DFQATT, CDR2 SNEGSKA (reference sequence).

This clonotype was counted a few times. The CDR3 protein is CAISETNSNQPQHF. The CDR3 nucleotides are TGTGCCATCAGTGAGACAAATTCCAATCAGCCCCAGCATTTT. This sequence joins TRBV10-3 and TRBJ1-5; D gene uncertain. Trimming cost V 2 bases and J 3 bases, with 8 bases left between them. This CDR3 region has 14 residues. Germline V gene sequence: CDR1 ENHRY, CDR2 SYGVKD.

The V and J genes are TRBV12-3 or TRBV12-4 and TRBJ1-1; the match to TRBD1 covers 9 bases. This CDR3 is built from 14 residues. J lost 9 bases, V lost 5 bases, and 10 bases had no gene match. CDR3 nucleotides: TGTGCCAGCAGTCCCACACGGACAGGGGTGCAAGCTTTCTTT. This codes for CASSPTRTGVQAFF.

V gene TRBV7-2 combines with J gene TRBJ2-2, with TRBD1 matching over 9 bases. CDR3 size: 15 residues. CDR1 and CDR2 from the germline V gene are SGHTA and FQGNSA. Trimming removed 5 bases from V and 7 bases from J; junction bases left unmatched: 8. In DNA, the CDR3 is TGTGCCAGCAGCCCCCGACAGGGGGAGAACGGGGAGCTGTTTTTT. Protein product: CASSPRQGENGELFF.

There are many counts of this clonotype. V is TRBV7-3 and J is TRBJ2-4; D is uncertain. The CDR3 extends over 14 amino acids. CDR1 is SGHTA and CDR2 is FQGTGA in the germline V gene. V was cut by 4 bases and J by 3 bases, with 10 bases left in between. CDR3 residues: CASSSPTDKNIQYF. The CDR3 DNA sequence: TGTGCCAGCAGCTCCCCAACTGACAAAAACATTCAGTACTTC.

V and J are TRBV7-2 and TRBJ1-5; no clear D gene. Germline loops: CDR1 SGHTA, CDR2 FQGNSA. The CDR3 length is 12 residues. Trimming removed 3 bases at V and 10 bases at J, with 10 bases between. CDR3 protein: CASSLEDGPQHF. CDR3 DNA: TGTGCCAGCAGCTTGGAGGACGGACCCCAGCATTTT.

V is TRBV10-3 and J is TRBJ1-6; 9 positions match TRBD1. CDR3 size: 14 residues. Trimming at V came to 6 bases and at J to 8 bases, leaving 5 bases not matched to a gene. Germline V gene data show CDR1 as ENHRY and CDR2 as SYGVKD. The CDR3 DNA is TGTGCCATCAGGGAGGACAGGGGTGATTCACCCCTCCACTTT. Residues: CAIREDRGDSPLHF.